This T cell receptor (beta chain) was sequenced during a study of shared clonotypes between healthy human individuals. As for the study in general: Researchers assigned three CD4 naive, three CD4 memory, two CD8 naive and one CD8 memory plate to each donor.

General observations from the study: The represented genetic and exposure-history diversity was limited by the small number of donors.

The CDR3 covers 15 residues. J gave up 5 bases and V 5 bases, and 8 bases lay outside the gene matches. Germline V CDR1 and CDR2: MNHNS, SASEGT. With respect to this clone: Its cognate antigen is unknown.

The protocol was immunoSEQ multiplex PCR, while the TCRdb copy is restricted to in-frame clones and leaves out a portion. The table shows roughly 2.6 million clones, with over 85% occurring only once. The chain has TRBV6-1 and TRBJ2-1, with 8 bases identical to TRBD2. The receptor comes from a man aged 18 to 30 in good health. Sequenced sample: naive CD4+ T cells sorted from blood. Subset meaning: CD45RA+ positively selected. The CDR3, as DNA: TGTGCCAGCAGTCCCCAGCGGGAGCCCCACAATGAGCAGTTCTTC. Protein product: CASSPQREPHNEQFF.